These 18 T cell receptor beta chains were sequenced from one sample in a study of shared clonotypes between healthy human individuals. Sequencing was performed with immunoSEQ multiplex PCR; in TCRdb, only in-frame clones are kept and a portion is missing. The repertoire holds over 2,000,000 clones, just under 95% seen once, with 1.5% to 2% in the top ten. CD45RO-negative, CCR7-selected cells formed the naive CD8 fraction, which excluded terminally differentiated effector memory CD45RA+ cells. Source material: naive CD8+ T cells from PBMCs. These receptors were obtained from a man between 18 and 29 years old in good health. Some clones in this sample may be carry-over from other donors' samples.

The rearrangement links TRBV20-1 to TRBJ1-1; unclear D gene. Germline-derived CDR1 and CDR2 are DFQATT and SNEGSKA (reference sequence). This CDR3 is built from 11 residues. V lost 5 bases to trimming and J lost 4 bases, with 8 bases between them. CDR3 sequence reads: CSAAQSTEAFF. In DNA, the CDR3 is TGCAGTGCTGCCCAGAGCACTGAAGCTTTCTTT.

The V and J genes are TRBV2 and TRBJ1-2; TRBD1 might be the D (5 bases). V was clipped by 5 bases and J by 4 bases, with 17 bases between them. The CDR3 loop spans 15 amino acids. Germline V lookup: CDR1 SNHLY, CDR2 FYNNEI. Here the CDR3 DNA reads TGTGCCAGCAGTTCAGACACGTCCACAGGCTATGGCTACACCTTC. As protein: CASSSDTSTGYGYTF.

The rearrangement joins TRBV27 to TRBJ1-5; the match to TRBD1 covers 7 bases. Unmatched junction bases numbered 5, after V lost 8 bases and J lost 1 base. The germline V gene has CDR1 MNHEY and CDR2 SMNVEV (reference sequence). This CDR3 has 14 residues. The CDR3 nucleotides read TGTGCCAGCCATCCACAGGGGAGCAATCAGCCCCAGCATTTT. This gives the protein CASHPQGSNQPQHF.

The chain carries TRBV6-5 and TRBJ1-4; tentative D call: TRBD1 (5 bases). The CDR3 covers 14 residues. Germline CDR1 and CDR2: MNHEY and SVGAGI. With 1 base removed from V and 16 bases from J, the gap between germline ends came to 19 bases. The CDR3 bases are TGTGCCAGCAGTTACTTCGCAGGCTACAACGGGGGGTTTTTT. Protein sequence: CASSYFAGYNGGFF.

This sequence joins TRBV19 and TRBJ2-7; 7 bases fit TRBD1. V was pared by 6 bases and J by 2 bases, with 10 bases of the junction left unmatched. The germline V gene has CDR1 LNHDA and CDR2 SQIVND (reference sequence). The CDR3 is 15 residues long. The CDR3 DNA is TGTGCCAGTAGCGCGGACAGGACCATACCCTACGAGCAGTACTTC. Its protein is CASSADRTIPYEQYF.

Comments on this clone: Other DNA sequences in this specimen translate into the identical CDR3. V gene TRBV27 combines with J gene TRBJ2-7, with 7 bases identical to TRBD2. The CDR3 totals 13 residues. The junction had 4 bases not matched to a gene; V was cut back by 5 bases and J by 3 bases. The germline CDR1 and CDR2 sequences are MNHEY and SMNVEV (reference sequence). This chain's CDR3 is CASSLGRYYEQYF. CDR3 in DNA: TGTGCCAGCAGTCTCGGGAGGTACTACGAGCAGTACTTC.

The chain employs TRBV7-9 and TRBJ2-1, with D possibly matching TRBD2 (6 bases). CDR3 length: 16 amino acids. Germline V lookup: CDR1 SEHNR, CDR2 FQNEAQ (reference sequence). Trimming pared 3 bases from V and 8 bases from J, leaving 20 bases between. In DNA, the CDR3 is TGTGCCAGCAGCTTGGGCGTTATAGCGGACTGGGATGAGCAGTTCTTC. Its protein is CASSLGVIADWDEQFF. The whole variable domain, remainder taken from reference TRBV7-9 and TRBJ2-1, is DTGVSQNPRHKITKRGQNVTFRCDPISEHNRLYWYRQTLGQGPEFLTYFQNEAQLEKSRLLSDRFSAERPKGSFSTLEIQRTEQGDSAMYLCASSLGVIADWDEQFFGPGTRLTVL.

V and J are TRBV2 and TRBJ2-6; the D gene is possibly TRBD2 (6 bases). V lost 1 base to trimming and J lost 0 bases, with 13 bases between them. From germline, CDR1 is SNHLY and CDR2 FYNNEI. This CDR3 is 18 amino acids long. CDR3 in amino acids: CASSEGVWGDSGANVLTF. DNA for the CDR3: TGTGCCAGCAGTGAAGGTGTGTGGGGGGACTCTGGGGCCAACGTCCTGACTTTC. Variable domain in full (rest from reference TRBV2 and TRBJ2-6): EPEVTQTPSHQVTQMGQEVILRCVPISNHLYFYWYRQILGQKVEFLVSFYNNEISEKSEIFDDQFSVERPDGSNFTLKIRSTKLEDSAMYFCASSEGVWGDSGANVLTFGAGSRLTVL.

The table lists this clone with a few counts. The chain has TRBV2 and TRBJ1-5, with TRBD1 as a possible D gene (5 bases). V was shortened by 6 bases and J by 6 bases, with 6 bases between the two germline ends. Germline V gene lookup returns CDR1 SNHLY and CDR2 FYNNEI. The CDR3 has 11 amino acids. The chain's CDR3 is CASRGGQPQHF. Written as DNA, the CDR3 is TGTGCCAGCAGGGGGGGTCAGCCCCAGCATTTT.

The genes are TRBV7-9 and TRBJ1-2; D is perhaps TRBD1 (5 bases). Deletions cut 5 bases from V and 0 bases from J, with 19 bases between. The germline V gene has CDR1 SEHNR and CDR2 FQNEAQ (reference sequence). The CDR3 spans 17 residues. CDR3 sequence (DNA): TGTGCCAGCAGCCATGGGTTAGGGGAACAAGCTAACTATGGCTACACCTTC. Translated, it gives CASSHGLGEQANYGYTF. The full variable domain, completed using reference TRBV7-9 and TRBJ1-2, is DTGVSQNPRHKITKRGQNVTFRCDPISEHNRLYWYRQTLGQGPEFLTYFQNEAQLEKSRLLSDRFSAERPKGSFSTLEIQRTEQGDSAMYLCASSHGLGEQANYGYTFGSGTRLTVV.

The CDR3 sequence is CASSSQENRAYEQYF. The CDR3 DNA follows: TGTGCCAGCAGTTCCCAAGAGAATCGTGCGTACGAGCAGTACTTC. The chain has TRBV27 and TRBJ2-7; D uncertain. Germline-derived CDR1 and CDR2 are MNHEY and SMNVEV (reference sequence). The CDR3 has 15 residues. V was trimmed by 4 bases and J by 4 bases, leaving 17 bases between them.

The chain links TRBV4-1 to TRBJ1-3; D ambiguous. This CDR3 has 15 amino acids. The germline V gene encodes CDR1 MGHRA and CDR2 YSYEKL. Trimming shortened V by 1 base and J by 1 base, and 8 bases separated the two germline ends. The CDR3 DNA sequence: TGCGCCAGCAGCCAAGGACGGACGTCTGGAAACACCATATATTTT. The encoded protein is CASSQGRTSGNTIYF.

The chain joins TRBV28 to TRBJ2-3; either TRBD1 or TRBD2 may supply D (6 bases each). This CDR3 contains 16 residues. Germline-derived CDR1 and CDR2 are MDHEN and SYDVKM. V was trimmed by 3 bases and J by 6 bases, leaving 19 bases between them. The CDR3 region is CASSFRRVQRGDTQYF. The CDR3 region has the DNA TGTGCCAGCAGTTTTCGGAGGGTGCAAAGGGGGGATACGCAGTATTTT.

The genes are TRBV9 and TRBJ1-1; tentatively, D is TRBD1 (6 bases). The germline gives CDR1 SGDLS, CDR2 YYNGEE. Trimming took off 2 bases at V and 3 bases at J, with 11 bases between the two ends. The CDR3 sequence is 14 residues long. The CDR3 protein is CASSVQGKDTEAFF. DNA of the CDR3: TGTGCCAGCAGCGTGCAGGGGAAGGACACTGAAGCTTTCTTT.

This chain uses TRBV5-6 with TRBJ2-7; no clear D. CDR1 SGHDT and CDR2 YYEEEE come from the germline V gene. The ends were cut back, 4 bases at V and 3 bases at J, with 11 bases in the middle. The length of the CDR3 is 13 residues. CDR3 protein: CASSARTVYEQYF. In DNA, the CDR3 is TGTGCCAGCAGCGCGCGGACGGTCTACGAGCAGTACTTC.

The chain links TRBV6-1 to TRBJ2-7; 7 bases agree with TRBD1. This CDR3 has 16 amino acids. V lost 3 bases and J lost 2; bases outside the gene matches: 10. CDR1 is MNHNS and CDR2 is SASEGT in the germline V gene. CDR3 loop: CASSDSVWDSTYEQYF. DNA of the CDR3: TGTGCCAGCAGTGATAGTGTGTGGGACAGCACCTACGAGCAGTACTTC.

The chain combines TRBV7-9 with TRBJ2-7; D remains ambiguous. The CDR3 is 14 amino acids. The V gene lost 5 bases and the J gene lost 0 bases, with 11 bases spanning the gap. CDR1 SEHNR and CDR2 FQNEAQ come from the germline V gene (reference sequence). CDR3 loop: CASSQDGLSYEQYF. In DNA, the CDR3 is TGTGCCAGCAGCCAGGACGGGCTCTCCTACGAGCAGTACTTC.

The chain carries TRBV28 and TRBJ1-2, with D possibly TRBD1 on 5 matching bases. Germline V CDR1 and CDR2: MDHEN, SYDVKM. V lost 6 bases, J lost 4 bases, and 15 bases lay in between. This CDR3 region has 14 residues. The CDR3 region has the DNA TGTGCCAGCAGATCCCGGGACCGAGTCTATGGCTACACCTTC. This gives the protein CASRSRDRVYGYTF.